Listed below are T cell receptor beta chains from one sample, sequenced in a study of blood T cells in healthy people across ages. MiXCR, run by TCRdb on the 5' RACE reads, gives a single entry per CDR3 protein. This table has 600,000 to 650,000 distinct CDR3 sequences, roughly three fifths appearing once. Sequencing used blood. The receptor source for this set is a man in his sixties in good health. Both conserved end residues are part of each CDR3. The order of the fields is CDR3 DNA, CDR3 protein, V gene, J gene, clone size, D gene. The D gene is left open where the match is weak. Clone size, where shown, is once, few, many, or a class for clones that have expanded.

DNA: TGTGCCAGCAGCTCCCAAGCAGGGCCCCAGCCCCAGCATTTT; CDR3: CASSSQAGPQPQHF; V: TRBV7-9; J: TRBJ1-5; size: .; D: .
DNA: TGCGCCAGCAGCTTGGATAGGGCGGAGCAGTACTTC; CDR3: CASSLDRAEQYF; V: TRBV5-1; J: TRBJ2-7; size: few; D: .
DNA: TGTGCCAGCAGCTCAGGGACAGCAGAGAATGAAAAACTGTTTTTT; CDR3: CASSSGTAENEKLFF; V: TRBV7-9; J: TRBJ1-4; size: .; D: TRBD1
DNA: TGTGCCAGCAGCTTAGACCCCGGGGCTAGCAGGTTCGAGCAGTACTTC; CDR3: CASSLDPGASRFEQYF; V: TRBV7-2; J: TRBJ2-7; size: few; D: .
DNA: TGTGCCAGCAGTTCCCCGGGGGGGCCAAACAATGAGCAGTTCTTC; CDR3: CASSSPGGPNNEQFF; V: TRBV28; J: TRBJ2-1; size: .; D: TRBD2
DNA: TGCCCCAGCAGCCCCCGGATGTACAATGAGCAGTACTTC; CDR3: CPSSPRMYNEQYF; V: TRBV4-1; J: TRBJ2-7; size: .; D: .
DNA: TGTGCCAGCGCGGACAGGAGAACAGATACGCAGTATTTT; CDR3: CASADRRTDTQYF; V: TRBV6-6; J: TRBJ2-3; size: few; D: TRBD1
DNA: TGTGCCAGCCGGCTATCTAGCACAGATACGCAGTATTTT; CDR3: CASRLSSTDTQYF; V: TRBV12-3/TRBV12-4; J: TRBJ2-3; size: .; D: .
DNA: TGTGCCAGCAGGCGGGGGGGCCTTATGCATGAGCAGTTCTTC; CDR3: CASRRGGLMHEQFF; V: TRBV7-2; J: TRBJ2-1; size: .; D: TRBD2
DNA: TGCGCCAGCAGCGCGGACACCGGCCGGTCTGGCTACACCTTC; CDR3: CASSADTGRSGYTF; V: TRBV5-1; J: TRBJ1-2; size: .; D: .
DNA: TGTGCCAGCAGCCAAGATCCGGCGGGCGAAGCCAAAAACATTCAGTACTTC; CDR3: CASSQDPAGEAKNIQYF; V: TRBV4-2; J: TRBJ2-4; size: .; D: .
DNA: TGCGCCAGCAGCCAAGTGGCAGGGGGGATCTACGAGCAGTACTTC; CDR3: CASSQVAGGIYEQYF; V: TRBV4-3; J: TRBJ2-7; size: .; D: .
DNA: TGCAGTGCTGAAACATCCGGGACTAGCGGGGGGGTAGAGGGTACGCAGTATTTT; CDR3: CSAETSGTSGGVEGTQYF; V: TRBV20-1; J: TRBJ2-3; size: .; D: TRBD2
DNA: TGTGCCAGTAGTAGGGAGGGTTTGTACACTGAAGCTTTCTTT; CDR3: CASSREGLYTEAFF; V: TRBV19; J: TRBJ1-1; size: .; D: .
DNA: TGCAGTGCTAGAGTTCCAGGGGCAGGTAACACTGAAGCTTTCTTT; CDR3: CSARVPGAGNTEAFF; V: TRBV20-1; J: TRBJ1-1; size: once; D: .
DNA: TGTGCCAGCAGTTACTCTGCCAGCGGGGAAAACTACGAGCAGTACTTC; CDR3: CASSYSASGENYEQYF; V: TRBV6-6; J: TRBJ2-7; size: .; D: TRBD2
DNA: TGCGCCAGCAGCTTGGTGCAGGACTACAATGAGCAGTTCTTC; CDR3: CASSLVQDYNEQFF; V: TRBV5-1; J: TRBJ2-1; size: .; D: .
DNA: TGCAGTGCTAGTTACCAAGGGGTTACGCAGTATTTT; CDR3: CSASYQGVTQYF; V: TRBV20-1; J: TRBJ2-3; size: once; D: .
DNA: TGCGCCTGCAGCCTCTCAGGGGGCTCCTACGAGCAGTACTTC; CDR3: CACSLSGGSYEQYF; V: TRBV5-1; J: TRBJ2-7; size: once; D: TRBD1
DNA: TGCAGCGTGATGAAGACAGGGAGAAACATTCAGTACTTC; CDR3: CSVMKTGRNIQYF; V: TRBV29-1; J: TRBJ2-4; size: .; D: TRBD1
DNA: TGCAGCGTTGAAGACATTAACTATGGCTACACCTTC; CDR3: CSVEDINYGYTF; V: TRBV29-1; J: TRBJ1-2; size: .; D: .
DNA: TGTGCCAGCAGCACGGGACTAGCGCCTCACACATCCTACAATGAGCAGTTCTTC; CDR3: CASSTGLAPHTSYNEQFF; V: TRBV21-1; J: TRBJ2-1; size: few; D: .
DNA: TGTGCCAGCAGTCCGCTGGGACAGGGGGGGAATTCACCCCTCCACTTT; CDR3: CASSPLGQGGNSPLHF; V: TRBV25-1; J: TRBJ1-6; size: once; D: TRBD1
DNA: TGTGCCGCTAGCGGGGGGGCCTACAATGAGCAGTTCTTC; CDR3: CAASGGAYNEQFF; V: TRBV2; J: TRBJ2-1; size: .; D: TRBD2
DNA: TGTGCCAGCAGCCGAGAGACGGGCAGAACTGAAGCTTTCTTT; CDR3: CASSRETGRTEAFF; V: TRBV3-1; J: TRBJ1-1; size: .; D: .
DNA: TGTGCCAGCAGCCAAGATGTCACACAGGCGATTACAACTAATGAAAAACTGTTTTTT; CDR3: CASSQDVTQAITTNEKLFF; V: TRBV4-2; J: TRBJ1-4; size: .; D: .
DNA: TGTGCCAGCAGTCTCGGGGTAGGATCAGAGACCCAGTACTTC; CDR3: CASSLGVGSETQYF; V: TRBV12-3/TRBV12-4; J: TRBJ2-5; size: few; D: .
DNA: TGCGCCAGCAGCGTACCGGGACAGGGGGCAATTGGCTACACCTTC; CDR3: CASSVPGQGAIGYTF; V: TRBV4-1; J: TRBJ1-2; size: .; D: TRBD1
DNA: TGCAGTGCTAGAGATGGCCCCTACAATGAGCAGTTCTTC; CDR3: CSARDGPYNEQFF; V: TRBV20-1; J: TRBJ2-1; size: .; D: .
DNA: TGTGCCACCAGTGATGCCCGGACAGGGGAGAGTGGGGAGCAGTACTTC; CDR3: CATSDARTGESGEQYF; V: TRBV24-1; J: TRBJ2-5; size: .; D: TRBD1
DNA: TGCGCCAGCAGCTCAAGGGTGGACCGGAATGAGCAGTTCTTC; CDR3: CASSSRVDRNEQFF; V: TRBV5-1; J: TRBJ2-1; size: .; D: .
DNA: TGTGCCAGCAGCTTGGGAAAGGGGGTGGCTGAAGCTTTCTTT; CDR3: CASSLGKGVAEAFF; V: TRBV7-8; J: TRBJ1-1; size: .; D: .
DNA: TGCAGCGCCCTAACCTCCTACGAGCAGTACTTC; CDR3: CSALTSYEQYF; V: TRBV20-1; J: TRBJ2-7; size: many; D: .
DNA: TGTGCCGTCACTGGGGAAACCTATGGCTACACCTTC; CDR3: CAVTGETYGYTF; V: TRBV10-3; J: TRBJ1-2; size: .; D: .
DNA: TGCGCCAGCACCCCGAACGGGGGCCATGAGCAGTTCTTC; CDR3: CASTPNGGHEQFF; V: TRBV10-1; J: TRBJ2-1; size: .; D: .
DNA: TGTGCCAGCAGCCCGGACAGGGGAATAGGATACAATGAGCAGTTCTTC; CDR3: CASSPDRGIGYNEQFF; V: TRBV7-2; J: TRBJ2-1; size: .; D: TRBD1
DNA: TGTGCCAGCAGCTTTGGTGTCGGGTTCCAAGAGACCCAGTACTTC; CDR3: CASSFGVGFQETQYF; V: TRBV7-9; J: TRBJ2-5; size: few; D: .
DNA: TGTGCCAGCAGCAAAGCGGCCAGGGTGTCAGATACGCAGTATTTT; CDR3: CASSKAARVSDTQYF; V: TRBV21-1; J: TRBJ2-3; size: .; D: .
DNA: TGTGCCAGCAGGGCAGGGGTCGACTATGGCTACACCTTC; CDR3: CASRAGVDYGYTF; V: TRBV12-3/TRBV12-4; J: TRBJ1-2; size: .; D: .
DNA: TGTGCCAGCAGCGCCACGAACGCTGAAGCTTTCTTT; CDR3: CASSATNAEAFF; V: TRBV7-9; J: TRBJ1-1; size: .; D: .
DNA: TGTGCCAGCAGTTCTCCGGGACAGGGGTCTGGGGCCAACGTCCTGACTTTC; CDR3: CASSSPGQGSGANVLTF; V: TRBV12-3/TRBV12-4; J: TRBJ2-6; size: .; D: TRBD1
DNA: TGTGCCAGCATCAGGACGGAGAATACAAATTATGGCTACACCTTC; CDR3: CASIRTENTNYGYTF; V: TRBV2; J: TRBJ1-2; size: .; D: .
DNA: TGCGCCAGCAGTGAGGCTACAGGGCTCGGTGAAGCTTTCTTT; CDR3: CASSEATGLGEAFF; V: TRBV10-2; J: TRBJ1-1; size: .; D: .
DNA: TGTGCCAGCAGCCGCTACGAGGGAGAGACCCAGTACTTC; CDR3: CASSRYEGETQYF; V: TRBV3-1; J: TRBJ2-5; size: .; D: .
DNA: TGCAGTGCTAGATCAAGGGGGCAAATCGGGGATACGCAGTATTTT; CDR3: CSARSRGQIGDTQYF; V: TRBV20-1; J: TRBJ2-3; size: few; D: TRBD1
DNA: TGTGCCAGCAGCTTAGGGGAACAGGGGGCTTTCTATGGCTACACCTTC; CDR3: CASSLGEQGAFYGYTF; V: TRBV7-8; J: TRBJ1-2; size: .; D: TRBD1
DNA: TGTGCCACCAGCAGAGATCCGGCAGGGGTCGAAAAACTGTTTTTT; CDR3: CATSRDPAGVEKLFF; V: TRBV15; J: TRBJ1-4; size: few; D: .
DNA: TGTGCCAGCAGCTCAGATGTTGGGACTGAAGCTTTCTTT; CDR3: CASSSDVGTEAFF; V: TRBV7-8; J: TRBJ1-1; size: .; D: .
DNA: TGTGCCAGCAGCCCCGGGACACGGCATTCACCCCTCCACTTT; CDR3: CASSPGTRHSPLHF; V: TRBV7-6; J: TRBJ1-6; size: .; D: .
DNA: TGCGCCAGCAGCTTGGCCTCGGACAGGGCGCAGTATTTT; CDR3: CASSLASDRAQYF; V: TRBV5-1; J: TRBJ2-3; size: .; D: TRBD1
DNA: TGTGCCAGCAGCGTAGGTGGGGGGGATAATTCACCCCTCCACTTT; CDR3: CASSVGGGDNSPLHF; V: TRBV9; J: TRBJ1-6; size: .; D: .
DNA: TGCGCCAGCAGCCCGGATCCCTTAGGAAAGAGCACTGAAGCTTTCTTT; CDR3: CASSPDPLGKSTEAFF; V: TRBV5-1; J: TRBJ1-1; size: few; D: .
DNA: TGTGCCAGCAGCTTAGGACCTGGTACGCAGTATTTT; CDR3: CASSLGPGTQYF; V: TRBV7-9; J: TRBJ2-3; size: few; D: .
DNA: TGCGCCAGCAGCGGGACAGGGCCTTCCTACGAGCAGTACTTC; CDR3: CASSGTGPSYEQYF; V: TRBV5-1; J: TRBJ2-7; size: .; D: TRBD1
DNA: TGTGCCAGCAGCTCCGGGACAGGGCCCAATGAGCAGTTCTTC; CDR3: CASSSGTGPNEQFF; V: TRBV6-4; J: TRBJ2-1; size: .; D: TRBD1